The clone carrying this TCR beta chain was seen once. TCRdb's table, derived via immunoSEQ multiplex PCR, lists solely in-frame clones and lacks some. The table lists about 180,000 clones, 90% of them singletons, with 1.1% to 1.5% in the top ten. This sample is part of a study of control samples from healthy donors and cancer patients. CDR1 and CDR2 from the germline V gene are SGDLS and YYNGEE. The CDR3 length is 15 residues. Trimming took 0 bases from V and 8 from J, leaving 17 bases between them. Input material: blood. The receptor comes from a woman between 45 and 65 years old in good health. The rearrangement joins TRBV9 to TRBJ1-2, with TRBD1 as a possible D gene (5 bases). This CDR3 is CASSVDLGDFGGYTF. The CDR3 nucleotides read TGTGCCAGCAGCGTAGATTTGGGGGACTTCGGAGGCTACACCTTC.